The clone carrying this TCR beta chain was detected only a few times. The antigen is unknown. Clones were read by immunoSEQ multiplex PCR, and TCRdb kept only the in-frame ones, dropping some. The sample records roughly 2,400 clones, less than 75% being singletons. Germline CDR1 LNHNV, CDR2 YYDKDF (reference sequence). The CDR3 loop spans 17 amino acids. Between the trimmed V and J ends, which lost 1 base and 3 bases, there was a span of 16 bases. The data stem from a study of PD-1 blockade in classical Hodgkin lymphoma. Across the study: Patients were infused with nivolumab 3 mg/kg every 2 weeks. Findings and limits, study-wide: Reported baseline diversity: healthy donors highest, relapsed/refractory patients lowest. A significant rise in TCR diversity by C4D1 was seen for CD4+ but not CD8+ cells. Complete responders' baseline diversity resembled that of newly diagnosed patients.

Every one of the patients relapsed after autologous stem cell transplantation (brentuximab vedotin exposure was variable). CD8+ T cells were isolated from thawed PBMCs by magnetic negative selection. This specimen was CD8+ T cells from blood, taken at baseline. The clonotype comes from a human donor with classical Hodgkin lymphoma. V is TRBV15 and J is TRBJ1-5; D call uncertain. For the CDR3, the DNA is TGTGCCACCAGCAGAGGGAGTGGGCAGGCCTACAATCAGCCCCAGCATTTT. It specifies CATSRGSGQAYNQPQHF.